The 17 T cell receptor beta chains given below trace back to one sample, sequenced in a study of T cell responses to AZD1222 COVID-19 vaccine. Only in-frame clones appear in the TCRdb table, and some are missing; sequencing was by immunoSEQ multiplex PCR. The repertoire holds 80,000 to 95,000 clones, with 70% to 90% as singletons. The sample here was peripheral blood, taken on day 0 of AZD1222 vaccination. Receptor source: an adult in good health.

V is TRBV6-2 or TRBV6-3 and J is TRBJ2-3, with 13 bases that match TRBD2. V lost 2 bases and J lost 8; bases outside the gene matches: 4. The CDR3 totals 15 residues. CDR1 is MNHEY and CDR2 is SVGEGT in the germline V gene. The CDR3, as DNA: TGTGCCAGCAGTTACCAGACTAGCGGGGGGTCTACGCAGTATTTT. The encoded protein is CASSYQTSGGSTQYF.

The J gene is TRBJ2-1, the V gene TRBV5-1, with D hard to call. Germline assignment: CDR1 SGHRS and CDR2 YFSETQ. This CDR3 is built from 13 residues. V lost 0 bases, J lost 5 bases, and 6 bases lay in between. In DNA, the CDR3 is TGCGCCAGCAGCTTGGTGGTGAACAATGAGCAGTTCTTC. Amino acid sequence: CASSLVVNNEQFF.

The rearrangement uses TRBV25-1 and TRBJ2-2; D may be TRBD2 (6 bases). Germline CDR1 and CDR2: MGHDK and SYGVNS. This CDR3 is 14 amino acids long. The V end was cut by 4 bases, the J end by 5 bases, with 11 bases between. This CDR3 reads CASSVGGGTGELFF. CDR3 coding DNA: TGTGCCAGCAGTGTGGGGGGAGGAACCGGGGAGCTGTTTTTT.

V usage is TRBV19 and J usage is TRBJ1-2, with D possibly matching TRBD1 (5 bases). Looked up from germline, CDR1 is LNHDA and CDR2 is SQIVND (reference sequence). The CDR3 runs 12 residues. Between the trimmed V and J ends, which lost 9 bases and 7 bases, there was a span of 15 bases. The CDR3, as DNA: TGTGCCAGCCGGGACGGATGGGGTGGCTACACCTTC. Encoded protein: CASRDGWGGYTF.

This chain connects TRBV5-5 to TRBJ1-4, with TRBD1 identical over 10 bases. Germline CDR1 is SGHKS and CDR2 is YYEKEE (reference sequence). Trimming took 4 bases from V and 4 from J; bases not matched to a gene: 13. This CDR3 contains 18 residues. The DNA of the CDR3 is TGTGCCAGCAGCCGGGGTCCGGGACAGGGGCCCCTTAATGAAAAACTGTTTTTT. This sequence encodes CASSRGPGQGPLNEKLFF.

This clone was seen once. CDR3 bases: TGTGCCAGCAGCTTGGCAGGGTCTGGAAACACCATATATTTT. Its protein is CASSLAGSGNTIYF. This rearrangement joins TRBV5-4 to TRBJ1-3, with a weak D call TRBD1 (5 bases). CDR1 is SGHNT and CDR2 is YYREEE in the germline V gene (reference sequence). The CDR3 is 14 residues long. With 0 bases removed from V and 1 base from J, the gap between germline ends came to 5 bases.

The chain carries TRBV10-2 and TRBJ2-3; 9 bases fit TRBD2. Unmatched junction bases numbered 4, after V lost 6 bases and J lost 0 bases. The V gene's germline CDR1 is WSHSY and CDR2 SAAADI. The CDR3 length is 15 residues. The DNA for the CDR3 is TGCGCCAGCAGGCCAGCGGGGGGAAGCACAGATACGCAGTATTTT. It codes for CASRPAGGSTDTQYF.

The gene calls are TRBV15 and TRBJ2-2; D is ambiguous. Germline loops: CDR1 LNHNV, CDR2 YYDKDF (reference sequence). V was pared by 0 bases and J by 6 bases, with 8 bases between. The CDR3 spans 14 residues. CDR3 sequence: CATSREIPAGELFF. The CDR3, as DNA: TGTGCCACCAGCAGAGAAATTCCGGCCGGGGAGCTGTTTTTT.

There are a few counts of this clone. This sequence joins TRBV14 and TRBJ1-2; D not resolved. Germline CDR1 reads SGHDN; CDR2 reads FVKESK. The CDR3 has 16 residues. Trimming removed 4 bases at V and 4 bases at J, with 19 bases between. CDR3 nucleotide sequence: TGTGCCAGCAGCCTTGAGGACCTTGGACGGGCCTATGGCTACACCTTC. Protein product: CASSLEDLGRAYGYTF.

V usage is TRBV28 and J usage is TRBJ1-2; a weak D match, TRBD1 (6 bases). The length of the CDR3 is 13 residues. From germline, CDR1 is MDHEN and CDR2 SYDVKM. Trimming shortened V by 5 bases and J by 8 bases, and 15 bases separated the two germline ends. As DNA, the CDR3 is TGTGCCAGCAGTCCCGGGACACGTAGGGGCTACACCTTC. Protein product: CASSPGTRRGYTF.

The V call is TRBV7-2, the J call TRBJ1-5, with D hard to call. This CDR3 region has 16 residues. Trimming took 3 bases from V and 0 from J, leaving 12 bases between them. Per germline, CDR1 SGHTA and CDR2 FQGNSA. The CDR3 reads CASSLSSPISNQPQHF. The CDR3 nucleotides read TGTGCCAGCAGCTTGAGTAGTCCAATTAGCAATCAGCCCCAGCATTTT.

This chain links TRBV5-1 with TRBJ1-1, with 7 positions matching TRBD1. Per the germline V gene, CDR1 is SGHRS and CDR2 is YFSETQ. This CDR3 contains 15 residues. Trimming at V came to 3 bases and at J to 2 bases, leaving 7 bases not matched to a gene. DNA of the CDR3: TGCGCCAGCAGCTACTTGACAGGGTCAAACACTGAAGCTTTCTTT. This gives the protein CASSYLTGSNTEAFF.

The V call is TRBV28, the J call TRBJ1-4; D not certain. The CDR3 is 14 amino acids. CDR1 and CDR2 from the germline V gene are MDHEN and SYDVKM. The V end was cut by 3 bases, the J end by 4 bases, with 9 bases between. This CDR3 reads CASSFGQVNEKLFF. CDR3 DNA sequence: TGTGCCAGCAGTTTTGGGCAGGTTAATGAAAAACTGTTTTTT.

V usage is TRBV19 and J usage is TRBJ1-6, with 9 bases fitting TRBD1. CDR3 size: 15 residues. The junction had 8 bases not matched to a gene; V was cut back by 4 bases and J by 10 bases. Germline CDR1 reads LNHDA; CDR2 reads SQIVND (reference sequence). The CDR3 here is CASSKAGTGQSPLHF. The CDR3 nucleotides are TGTGCCAGTAGTAAAGCCGGGACAGGGCAATCACCCCTCCACTTT.

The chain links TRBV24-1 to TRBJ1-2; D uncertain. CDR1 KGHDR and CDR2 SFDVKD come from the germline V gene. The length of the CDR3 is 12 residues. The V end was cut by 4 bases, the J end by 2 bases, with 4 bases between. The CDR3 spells CATSDQNYGYTF. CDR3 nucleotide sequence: TGTGCCACCAGTGACCAGAACTATGGCTACACCTTC.

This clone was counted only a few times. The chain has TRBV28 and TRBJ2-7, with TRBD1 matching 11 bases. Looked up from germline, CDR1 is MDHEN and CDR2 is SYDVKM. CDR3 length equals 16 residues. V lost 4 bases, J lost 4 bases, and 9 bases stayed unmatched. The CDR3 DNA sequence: TGTGCCAGCAGTTCCCACTGGACAGGGGGCAGGTACGAGCAGTACTTC. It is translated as CASSSHWTGGRYEQYF.

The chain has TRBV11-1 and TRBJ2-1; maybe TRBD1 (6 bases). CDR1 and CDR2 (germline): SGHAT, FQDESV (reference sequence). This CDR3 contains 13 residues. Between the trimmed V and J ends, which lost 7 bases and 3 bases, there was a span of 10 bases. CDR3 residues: CASTGQNYNEQFF. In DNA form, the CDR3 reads TGTGCCAGCACCGGACAGAACTACAATGAGCAGTTCTTC.